This TCR beta chain was obtained from a study of glioma-infiltrating T cells after dendritic cell vaccination. Generated by immunoSEQ multiplex PCR, the TCRdb table keeps only in-frame clones and is missing some. Altogether about 92,000 clones are present, approximately 84% being singletons, with the ten largest covering 15% to 18%. V lost 6 bases and J lost 1; bases outside the gene matches: 6. CDR3 length equals 15 residues. The V gene's germline CDR1 is SNHLY and CDR2 FYNNEI. The sequence derives from a human donor with glioblastoma. The input for sequencing was blood, taken before dendritic cell vaccination. The V call is TRBV2, the J call TRBJ2-3; 8 nucleotides match TRBD1. CDR3 residues: CASSRQGWGTDTQYF. The DNA for the CDR3 is TGTGCCAGCAGCAGACAGGGGTGGGGCACAGATACGCAGTATTTT.